These 18 T cell receptor beta chains were all obtained from the same sample, sequenced in a study of blood T cell repertoires in COVID-19 (dated by TCRdb to about 2020). The receptor library was made with the immunoSEQ multiplex PCR assay. Not all clones reach the TCRdb copy of this immuneACCESS table, which keeps in-frame sequences only. Checked studies attribute under half of the gap to unresolved V genes and leave the rest unexplained. For this sample there are about half a million clones; 80% to 90% appear just once. The ten biggest clones cover approximately 3% of the sample. The sample consisted of peripheral blood. Receptor source: a human donor in a cohort sampled during active COVID-19.

The chain links TRBV21-1 to TRBJ1-2; TRBD1, the D gene given by the table, was not confirmed from the DNA. TRBV21-1 is flagged as a pseudogene. This CDR3 comprises 14 residues. The CDR3 DNA sequence: TGTGCCAGCAGCATCCAGGGACATCTAGGGGACTACACCTTC. This encodes CASSIQGHLGDYTF.

About this clone: A junction end diverges from the germline sequence, so it may reflect a read error. This chain links TRBV7-7 with TRBJ2-7; perhaps TRBD1 as D (6 bases). The CDR3 runs 13 residues. Germline V gene lookup returns CDR1 SSHAT and CDR2 FNYEAQ (reference sequence). The CDR3 sequence: CASSPTGKGEQYF. DNA of the CDR3: TGTGCTAGCAGCCCCACAGGGAAGGGCGAGCAGTACTTC.

This chain connects TRBV30 to TRBJ2-7; the match to TRBD2 covers 9 bases. Trimming removed 0 bases from V and 2 bases from J; junction bases left unmatched: 8. The length of the CDR3 is 16 residues. The germline V gene encodes CDR1 GTSNPN and CDR2 SVGIG (reference sequence). CDR3 residues: CAWSVSFAGGPYEQYF. DNA for the CDR3: TGTGCCTGGAGTGTAAGTTTTGCGGGAGGGCCCTACGAGCAGTACTTC.

The chain recombines TRBV28 with TRBJ1-4; no reliable D call. V was clipped by 4 bases and J by 8 bases, with 17 bases between them. CDR1 and CDR2 from the germline V gene are MDHEN and SYDVKM. The CDR3 is made up of 15 amino acids. In nucleotides, the CDR3 is TGTGCCAGCAGTTCCGAGGGCCTCGGCCCCGAAAAACTGTTTTTT. It translates to CASSSEGLGPEKLFF. Variable domain in full (rest from reference TRBV28 and TRBJ1-4): DVKVTQSSRYLVKRTGEKVFLECVQDMDHENMFWYRQDPGLGLRLIYFSYDVKMKEKGDIPEGYSVSREKKERFSLILESASTNQTSMYLCASSSEGLGPEKLFFGSGTQLSVL.

This clone showed up just once. The chain recombines TRBV6-5 with TRBJ1-1; a weak D match, TRBD1 (5 bases). The ends were cut back, 6 bases at V and 2 bases at J, with 13 bases in the middle. Per germline, CDR1 MNHEY and CDR2 SVGAGI. There are 14 residues in the CDR3. In DNA, the CDR3 is TGTGCCAGCAGACTTGGACACACCAACACTGAAGCTTTCTTT. Residues: CASRLGHTNTEAFF.

V gene TRBV3-1 (or the pseudogene TRBV3-2) combines with J gene TRBJ2-2; TRBD1 aligns across 9 bases. The CDR3 has 15 residues. J gave up 7 bases and V 4 bases, and 7 bases lay outside the gene matches. CDR1 is LGHDT and CDR2 is YNNKEL in the germline V gene (reference sequence). The CDR3 coding sequence is TGTGCCAGCAGCCTTTTTACAGGGGGCAGCGGGGAGCTGTTTTTT. Amino acids: CASSLFTGGSGELFF.

In this sample, this clone turned up a few times. CDR3 protein: CASSLSRGTGELFF. The CDR3 bases are TGTGCCAGCAGCTTATCCCGGGGCACCGGGGAGCTGTTTTTT. The rearrangement links TRBV7-9 to TRBJ2-2; D might be TRBD2 (5 bases). CDR3 size: 14 residues. Germline lookup yields CDR1 SEHNR and CDR2 FQNEAQ (reference sequence). V was clipped by 2 bases and J by 4 bases, with 8 bases between them. The variable domain in full, completed from reference TRBV7-9 and TRBJ2-2, reads DTGVSQNPRHKITKRGQNVTFRCDPISEHNRLYWYRQTLGQGPEFLTYFQNEAQLEKSRLLSDRFSAERPKGSFSTLEIQRTEQGDSAMYLCASSLSRGTGELFFGEGSRLTVL.

The chain employs TRBV11-2 and TRBJ1-2; no firm D call. CDR1 and CDR2 from the germline V gene are SGHAT and FQNNGV. The CDR3 spans 17 residues. Trimming pared 1 base from V and 5 bases from J, leaving 20 bases between. The CDR3 bases are TGTGCCAGCAGCTTAGTACGGGGTCGGACGGGGATATATGGCTACACCTTC. The encoded protein is CASSLVRGRTGIYGYTF.

The CDR3 sequence: CAWSVASGSISYEQYF. CDR3 coding DNA: TGTGCCTGGAGTGTAGCCTCCGGGAGTATCTCCTACGAGCAGTACTTC. The V gene is TRBV30, the J gene TRBJ2-7; tentative D call: TRBD2 (6 bases). This CDR3 contains 16 residues. Germline V gives CDR1 GTSNPN, CDR2 SVGIG (reference sequence). Trimming shortened V by 0 bases and J by 0 bases, and 15 bases separated the two germline ends.

This rearrangement joins TRBV4-3 to TRBJ2-7, with 8 nucleotides matching TRBD1. J lost 9 bases, V lost 0 bases, and 7 bases had no gene match. The CDR3 spans 14 residues. CDR1 LGHNA and CDR2 YSLEER come from the germline V gene. This CDR3 reads CASSQDRFTGGQYF. The CDR3 DNA reads as TGCGCCAGCAGCCAAGATCGATTTACAGGGGGGCAGTACTTC.

The V and J genes are TRBV5-1 and TRBJ1-5, with 10 nucleotides matching TRBD1. V lost 4 bases, J lost 6 bases, and 4 bases stayed unmatched. The germline V gene encodes CDR1 SGHRS and CDR2 YFSETQ. The CDR3 runs 14 residues. CDR3 in amino acids: CASSPDRGAQPQHF. In DNA form, the CDR3 reads TGCGCCAGCAGCCCGGACAGGGGGGCTCAGCCCCAGCATTTT.

The chain has TRBV3-1 (or the pseudogene TRBV3-2) and TRBJ1-4, with 8 bases fitting TRBD1. The V and J ends lost 0 bases and 13 bases, in that order; junction bases with no gene match: 10. The CDR3 has 15 residues. Germline V CDR1 and CDR2: LGHDT, YNNKEL (reference sequence). CDR3 bases: TGTGCCAGCAGCCAAGAGGACAGGGAAGATAGCGTACTGTTTTTT. Its protein is CASSQEDREDSVLFF.

The chain couples TRBV18 to TRBJ1-2; D gene ambiguous. This CDR3 is built from 13 residues. In germline, CDR1 is KGHSH, CDR2 LQKENI. V lost 3 bases, J lost 3 bases, and 8 bases lay in between. Written as DNA, the CDR3 is TGTGCCAGCTCACCTTGGAGGGACTATGGCTACACCTTC. This encodes CASSPWRDYGYTF. Drawing the rest from reference TRBV18 and TRBJ1-2, the complete variable domain is NAGVMQNPRHLVRRRGQEARLRCSPMKGHSHVYWYRQLPEEGLKFMVYLQKENIIDESGMPKERFSAEFPKEGPSILRIQQVVRGDSAAYFCASSPWRDYGYTFGSGTRLTVV.

The chain links TRBV11-2 to TRBJ2-2; D is undetermined. This CDR3 has 15 residues. Germline lookup yields CDR1 SGHAT and CDR2 FQNNGV. Between the trimmed V and J ends, which lost 1 base and 1 base, there was a span of 7 bases. CDR3 in amino acids: CASSLAAVNTGELFF. The CDR3 DNA reads TGTGCCAGCAGCTTAGCGGCGGTGAACACCGGGGAGCTGTTTTTT.

The V call is TRBV5-4, the J call TRBJ2-1; the D is unclear. Trimming removed 4 bases at V and 5 bases at J, with 10 bases between. Germline loops: CDR1 SGHNT, CDR2 YYREEE (reference sequence). The CDR3 spans 13 residues. CDR3 residues: CASSRNRDNEQFF. In nucleotides, the CDR3 is TGTGCCAGCAGCCGTAACAGAGACAATGAGCAGTTCTTC.

The chain employs TRBV9 and TRBJ2-7; 8 bases are shared with TRBD2. Germline V gives CDR1 SGDLS, CDR2 YYNGEE. With 4 bases clipped from V and 3 bases from J, the junction kept 6 bases outside the gene matches. The CDR3 is made up of 14 amino acids. DNA of the CDR3: TGTGCCAGCAGCCCCCGGGGGGGAAGCTACGAGCAGTACTTC. Translation gives CASSPRGGSYEQYF. The full variable domain, rest sourced from reference TRBV9 and TRBJ2-7, is DSGVTQTPKHLITATGQRVTLRCSPRSGDLSVYWYQQSLDQGLQFLIQYYNGEERAKGNILERFSAQQFPDLHSELNLSSLELGDSALYFCASSPRGGSYEQYFGPGTRLTVT.

This chain links TRBV30 with TRBJ1-4; D gene ambiguous. Germline CDR1 GTSNPN, CDR2 SVGIG (reference sequence). Trimming took off 0 bases at V and 13 bases at J, with 24 bases between the two ends. The CDR3 runs 16 residues. CDR3: CAWSVPGIWAHFGLFF. CDR3 sequence (DNA): TGTGCCTGGAGTGTACCGGGGATTTGGGCCCATTTTGGACTGTTTTTT.

The chain recombines TRBV6-1 with TRBJ2-7; D gene unclear. The CDR3 extends over 14 amino acids. The ends were cut back, 0 bases at V and 4 bases at J, with 10 bases in the middle. Germline values: CDR1 MNHNS, CDR2 SASEGT. CDR3 bases: TGTGCCAGCAGTGAAGCAGCCTCAAGTTACGAGCAGTACTTC. Translated, it gives CASSEAASSYEQYF.